The clone carrying this TCR beta chain was seen more than once but under ten times. PCR involved 60 Vbeta and 13 Jbeta primers. In the source study's methods: It was a later analysis that counted around 85 million unique TCR beta chains, of which some 12 million were shared. TCRdb's copy holds only in-frame clones and misses some; the assay was immunoSEQ multiplex PCR. The D gene and trimming were derived from the DNA, and the V and J assignments and clone size from that table. The data contain under 200,000 clones, approximately 80% of them seen just once; the ten biggest clones take up approximately 12%. The CDR3 is 16 residues long. J was trimmed by 8 bases and V by 0 bases; bases with no gene match: 9. Germline V gives CDR1 SGHNT, CDR2 YENEEA. This entry is derived from a study of cytomegalovirus exposure and HLA in healthy donors.

The sequencing input was PBMCs. This TCR was recovered from a man in his fifties in good health and CMV-seropositive. This chain connects TRBV11-3 to TRBJ2-1; 8 positions agree with TRBD1. The CDR3 nucleotides read TGTGCCAGCAGCTTAGACGGTGGACAGGGTAGCGATGAGCAGTTCTTC. It specifies CASSLDGGQGSDEQFF.